The sequence of this TCR beta chain was determined in a study of early T cells in non-severe SARS-CoV-2 infection. Study-wide context: Sequenced bulk RNA came from whole blood that was unsorted, and chains were unpaired.

This clonotype was counted many times. Its antigen is undetermined. Individually, cDNA molecules had unique molecular identifiers attached to them. TCRdb passed the 5' RACE reads through MiXCR, listing each CDR3 protein once. The sample yields tens of thousands of distinct CDR3 sequences, roughly 7.9% seen once. Notes on the study in general: Matching against VDJdb likely underestimated virus-specific expansions, favoring anti-spike CD8.

This CDR3 region has 14 residues. Looked up from germline, CDR1 is DFQATT and CDR2 is SNEGSKA (reference sequence). Trimming cost V 5 bases and J 4 bases; bases outside gene matches: 8. This TCR came from an adult who was a healthcare worker with PCR-confirmed SARS-CoV-2 infection or an uninfected control (not recorded which). Sequenced material: whole blood, taken at baseline. The chain is built from TRBV20-1 and TRBJ2-3; 8 bases match TRBD2. CDR3 protein: CSASQAGAPDTQYF. The CDR3 coding sequence is TGCAGTGCTTCCCAAGCGGGGGCCCCAGATACGCAGTATTTT.